This T cell receptor beta chain was sequenced for a study of T cell changes during pregnancy in multiple sclerosis. As regards this clone: At one end the junction does not follow the germline gene, possibly because of a read error.

Germline loops: CDR1 SGHVS, CDR2 FNYEAQ. This CDR3 comprises 15 residues. Libraries were prepared by immunoSEQ multiplex PCR; TCRdb keeps only in-frame clonotypes and omits some of them. The sample consists of about 20,000 clones, 80% to 90% of them appearing once. V and J are TRBV7-6 and TRBJ2-3; TRBD2 matches 7 bases. The sequencing used CD8+ T cells from peripheral blood mononuclear cells, collected after pregnancy. This clonotype was obtained from a female donor in good health, enrolled as a control in a pregnancy study. In DNA, the CDR3 is TGTGCCGGCAGCTTAGCGGGCGGGGGTACAGATACGCAGTATTTT. Its translation: CAGSLAGGGTDTQYF.